This passage covers 31 T cell receptor beta chains from one sample sequenced in a study of kidney transplant recipient with SARS-CoV-2 infection. Via MiXCR, TCRdb re-called the reads, giving one row per CDR3 protein. The repertoire has approximately 240,000 distinct CDR3 sequences, 25% to 30% of them found once; the top ten carry roughly 7%. This sample comprised a blood sample, obtained at baseline and around day 110 from a kidney transplant recipient. The receptors come from a male patient in his 30s who had COVID-19 and was a kidney transplant recipient. A subset of T cells may come from the graft donor.

This clonotype was detected ten times or more. The genes are TRBV6-2 or TRBV6-3 and TRBJ2-5, with D maybe TRBD1 (6 bases). V dropped 3 bases and J dropped 7 bases, with 15 bases sitting between them. Looked up from germline, CDR1 is MNHEY and CDR2 is SVGEGT. The CDR3 covers 14 residues. CDR3 sequence: CASSYKPTGLTQYF. As DNA, the CDR3 is TGTGCCAGCAGTTATAAACCCACAGGGTTGACCCAGTACTTC.

This clonotype was seen at least ten times. The CDR3 is CASSLTAPNTGELFF. CDR3 in DNA: TGTGCCAGCAGCTTAACAGCGCCGAACACCGGGGAGCTGTTTTTT. The J gene is TRBJ2-2, the V gene TRBV13; D is unclear. V lost 2 bases and J 0 bases, leaving 7 bases between the germline ends. Germline CDR1 reads PRHDT; CDR2 reads FYEKMQ (reference sequence). The CDR3 totals 15 residues.

This clonotype has ten or more counts. This chain links TRBV3-1 with TRBJ2-2; D unclear. Trimming took 5 bases from V and 5 from J, leaving 24 bases between them. The CDR3 contains 18 residues. Germline values: CDR1 LGHDT, CDR2 YNNKEL (reference sequence). The chain's CDR3 is CASSLAVPISGLTGELFF. DNA for the CDR3: TGTGCCAGCAGCTTGGCAGTTCCCATTTCAGGCTTGACCGGGGAGCTGTTTTTT.

The table lists this clonotype with many counts. Here the CDR3 DNA reads TGTGCCAGCAGCATTAGAGGTGAATCTCGAAAGACCTATGGCTACACCTTC. Protein product: CASSIRGESRKTYGYTF. The chain employs TRBV7-6 and TRBJ1-2; D is unclear. V was trimmed by 5 bases and J by 4 bases, leaving 23 bases between them. The CDR3 sequence is 17 residues long. Germline values: CDR1 SGHVS, CDR2 FNYEAQ. Looking up the rest from reference TRBV7-6 and TRBJ1-2 gives the full variable domain: GAGVSQSPRYKVTKRGQDVALRCDPISGHVSLYWYRQALGQGPEFLTYFNYEAQQDKSGLPNDRFSAERPEGSISTLTIQRTEQRDSAMYRCASSIRGESRKTYGYTFGSGTRLTVV.

This clonotype was found many times. V is TRBV6-1 and J is TRBJ1-2; no definite D call. The CDR3 covers 17 residues. The V end was cut by 4 bases, the J end by 4 bases, with 22 bases between. Per germline, CDR1 MNHNS and CDR2 SASEGT. This CDR3 reads CASSGFNSMRKTYGYTF. The CDR3 DNA is TGTGCCAGCAGTGGCTTTAACTCTATGCGAAAGACCTATGGCTACACCTTC.

This clonotype was seen repeatedly, ten times or more. V is TRBV12-3 or TRBV12-4 and J is TRBJ1-1; no clear D gene. The CDR3 totals 16 residues. Between the trimmed V and J ends, which lost 3 bases and 0 bases, there was a span of 14 bases. The CDR3 nucleotides are TGTGCCAGCAGTTTGGGGTTTACAACGGTGAACACTGAAGCTTTCTTT. Translation: CASSLGFTTVNTEAFF.

The chain employs TRBV28 and TRBJ1-1; D might be TRBD1 (6 bases). Germline lookup yields CDR1 MDHEN and CDR2 SYDVKM. V was cut by 4 bases and J by 11 bases, with 23 bases left in between. The CDR3 is 15 amino acids. The CDR3 DNA follows: TGTGCCAGCAGTTCATATCACGGACAGAACGATGAGGCTTTCTTT. It codes for CASSSYHGQNDEAFF.

This chain connects TRBV5-4 to TRBJ1-2; no firm D call. Trimming shortened V by 7 bases and J by 4 bases, and 23 bases separated the two germline ends. Germline V gene sequence: CDR1 SGHNT, CDR2 YYREEE (reference sequence). CDR3 length equals 16 residues. The CDR3 coding sequence is TGTGCCAGCCTACACTTCGTACCAGGAAAGACCTATGGCTACACCTTC. This translates into CASLHFVPGKTYGYTF.

This clonotype has at least ten counts. The V and J genes are TRBV6-9 and TRBJ1-2; D is ambiguous. The V gene lost 5 bases and the J gene lost 4 bases, with 23 bases spanning the gap. CDR3 size: 17 residues. Germline-derived CDR1 and CDR2 are MNHGY and SVAAGI. CDR3 in amino acids: CASSNVVPYGKTYGYTF. As DNA, the CDR3 is TGTGCCAGCAGTAATGTAGTGCCTTACGGAAAGACCTATGGCTACACCTTC.

This clonotype was detected a few times. This chain uses TRBV7-3 with TRBJ2-1; D unclear. The CDR3 runs to 13 residues. With 1 base removed from V and 5 bases from J, the gap between germline ends came to 6 bases. The V gene's germline CDR1 is SGHTA and CDR2 FQGTGA. The CDR3 region is CASSLIADNEQFF. CDR3 sequence (DNA): TGTGCCAGCAGCTTAATAGCAGACAATGAGCAGTTCTTC.

This clonotype showed up many times. The chain combines TRBV5-6 with TRBJ2-2; D unclear. V gave up 3 bases and J gave up 5 bases, with 17 bases separating them. The CDR3 runs 16 residues. Germline CDR1 is SGHDT and CDR2 is YYEEEE. The CDR3, as DNA: TGTGCCAGCAGCTCGCCCACGCCCTCGGGTACCGGGGAGCTGTTTTTT. Protein product: CASSSPTPSGTGELFF.

In its sample, this clonotype was seen a few times. J is TRBJ1-1 and V is TRBV4-1; D gene unclear. V was pared by 0 bases and J by 6 bases, with 17 bases between. This CDR3 has 16 residues. In germline, CDR1 is MGHRA, CDR2 YSYEKL. CDR3 sequence: CASSQDGLTNFAEAFF. The CDR3 region has the DNA TGCGCCAGCAGCCAAGATGGCCTCACTAATTTCGCTGAAGCTTTCTTT.

This clonotype was seen at least ten times. This sequence joins TRBV23-1 and TRBJ2-7; TRBD1 might be the D (7 bases). TRBV23-1 is placed among ORFs of uncertain function. CDR3 length: 19 amino acids. Trimming took 10 bases from V and 10 from J, leaving 41 bases between them. CDR3 sequence (DNA): TGCGCCACCCTTCGTCACAGGGGCCCCCCGCGGGGACGACCTAACGGACAGTACTTC. Its protein is CATLRHRGPPRGRPNGQYF.

With regard to this clonotype: A much larger clone is a single base away; this may be a read error. The rearrangement links TRBV19 to TRBJ2-3; 9 positions agree with TRBD1. This CDR3 has 15 residues. Germline loops: CDR1 LNHDA, CDR2 SQIVND (reference sequence). For the CDR3, the DNA is TGTGCCAGTACGAGGACAGGGGCCCCCACAGATACGCGGTATTTT. Its translation: CASTRTGAPTDTRYF.

Concerning this clonotype itself: This clone may be a read error of a much larger clone one base away. The gene calls are TRBV20-1 and TRBJ2-2; D possibly corresponds to TRBD2 (6 bases). Looked up from germline, CDR1 is DFQATT and CDR2 is SNEGSKA (reference sequence). The CDR3 spans 16 residues. In DNA form, the CDR3 reads TGCAGTGCTGGAGATTTAGGAGGGAGTGGGTCTAGGGAGCTGTTTTTT. Encoded protein: CSAGDLGGSGSRELFF.

This clonotype appeared many times. The chain employs TRBV5-1 and TRBJ1-3; D may be TRBD1 (6 bases). The CDR3 is 15 residues long. V dropped 1 base and J dropped 3 bases, with 11 bases sitting between them. Germline V CDR1 and CDR2: SGHRS, YFSETQ. In nucleotides, the CDR3 is TGCGCCAGCAGCTTGTCAGCAGGGGTTGGAAACACCATATATTTT. Translated: CASSLSAGVGNTIYF.

There are many counts of this clonotype. The chain is built from TRBV18 and TRBJ2-7, with 8 bases matching TRBD2. This CDR3 is 15 amino acids long. The germline gives CDR1 KGHSH, CDR2 LQKENI. The ends lost 4 bases at V and 0 bases at J; junction bases unmatched: 5. CDR3: CASSQAGGSSYEQYF. In DNA, the CDR3 is TGTGCCAGCTCACAGGCGGGGGGAAGCTCCTACGAGCAGTACTTC. Complete variable domain (other parts from reference TRBV18 and TRBJ2-7): NAGVMQNPRHLVRRRGQEARLRCSPMKGHSHVYWYRQLPEEGLKFMVYLQKENIIDESGMPKERFSAEFPKEGPSILRIQQVVRGDSAAYFCASSQAGGSSYEQYFGPGTRLTVT.

This clonotype has a count of ten or more. The chain couples TRBV18 to TRBJ1-6; TRBD1 aligns across 10 bases. V was pared by 3 bases and J by 8 bases, with 4 bases of the junction left unmatched. Germline lookup yields CDR1 KGHSH and CDR2 LQKENI. CDR3 size: 15 residues. The CDR3 is CASSPRQGADSPLHF. The DNA for the CDR3 is TGTGCCAGCTCACCGCGACAGGGGGCTGATTCACCCCTCCACTTT. Full variable domain (missing parts from reference TRBV18 and TRBJ1-6): NAGVMQNPRHLVRRRGQEARLRCSPMKGHSHVYWYRQLPEEGLKFMVYLQKENIIDESGMPKERFSAEFPKEGPSILRIQQVVRGDSAAYFCASSPRQGADSPLHFGNGTRLTVT.

In this sample, this clonotype turned up once. A read error is possible here, since a much larger clone lies one base away. The gene calls are TRBV7-1 and TRBJ1-2; a possible D gene is TRBD1 (5 bases). TRBV7-1 belongs to the ORF category, with a function that is uncertain. The CDR3 loop spans 17 amino acids. The germline V and J ends were trimmed by 2 bases and 4 bases, with 20 bases remaining between them. The CDR3, as DNA: TGTGCCAGCAGCTCAAAGCATCACGGGGGAAAGACCTATGGCTACACCTTC. Its protein product is CASSSKHHGGKTYGYTF.

This clonotype was recorded many times. The V and J genes are TRBV29-1 and TRBJ2-7; 8 bases line up with TRBD1. The junction had 7 bases not matched to a gene; V was cut back by 4 bases and J by 2 bases. CDR3 size: 14 residues. CDR1 is SQVTM and CDR2 is ANQGSEA in the germline V gene. The CDR3 spells CSVARTGNPYEQYF. CDR3 nucleotide sequence: TGCAGCGTTGCTCGGACAGGGAACCCCTACGAGCAGTACTTC.

As for this clonotype: This may come from a read error, since a much larger clone is one base off. The J gene is TRBJ1-2, the V gene TRBV6-2 or TRBV6-3; D call uncertain. V was clipped by 5 bases and J by 4 bases, with 23 bases between them. CDR3 length: 17 residues. CDR1 and CDR2 from the germline V gene are MNHEY and SVGEGT. The DNA for the CDR3 is TGTGCCAGCAGTGCCTGCACCTGCATCGGAAAGACCTATGGCTACACCTTC. The encoded protein is CASSACTCIGKTYGYTF.

This clonotype was seen many times. V and J are TRBV9 and TRBJ1-3; TRBD1 agrees at 7 bases. CDR1 SGDLS and CDR2 YYNGEE come from the germline V gene. The CDR3 spans 16 residues. Trimming at V came to 0 bases and at J to 0 bases, leaving 3 bases not matched to a gene. The CDR3 reads CASSVVRGHSGNTIYF. Here the CDR3 DNA reads TGTGCCAGCAGCGTAGTGAGGGGGCACTCTGGAAACACCATATATTTT. Variable domain in full (rest from reference TRBV9 and TRBJ1-3): DSGVTQTPKHLITATGQRVTLRCSPRSGDLSVYWYQQSLDQGLQFLIQYYNGEERAKGNILERFSAQQFPDLHSELNLSSLELGDSALYFCASSVVRGHSGNTIYFGEGSWLTVV.

The sample holds many counts of this clonotype. The chain employs TRBV6-6 and TRBJ1-2; 7 bases are a match to TRBD1. V trimming: 6 bases; J trimming: 6 bases; junction bases outside the gene matches: 13. The CDR3 extends over 15 amino acids. Germline V gene data show CDR1 as MNHNY and CDR2 as SVGAGI (reference sequence). CDR3 nucleotide sequence: TGTGCCAGCAGCCCGCGACAGGGAAGTCTCGATGGCTACACCTTC. This sequence encodes CASSPRQGSLDGYTF.

This clonotype has a count of ten or more. The rearrangement links TRBV7-8 to TRBJ1-1; no reliable D call. V was trimmed by 5 bases and J by 0 bases, leaving 16 bases between them. There are 16 residues in the CDR3. Germline loops: CDR1 SGHVS, CDR2 FQNEAQ. DNA of the CDR3: TGTGCCAGCAGCCCCGAGGGTACGGCCATGAACACTGAAGCTTTCTTT. This codes for CASSPEGTAMNTEAFF.

This clonotype was seen repeatedly, ten times or more. This rearrangement joins TRBV23-1 to TRBJ1-2; D not resolved. TRBV23-1 belongs to the ORF category, with a function that is uncertain. V gave up 5 bases and J gave up 4 bases, with 23 bases separating them. This CDR3 spans 17 amino acids. The CDR3, as DNA: TGCGCCAGCAGTGACCCGTCGCTACGCAGAAAGACCTATGGCTACACCTTC. As protein: CASSDPSLRRKTYGYTF.

A word on this clonotype: Just one base apart from a much larger clone, this may be a read error. V and J are TRBV6-5 and TRBJ2-1, with 9 bases lining up with TRBD2. CDR1 and CDR2 (germline): MNHEY, SVGAGI. The CDR3 loop spans 15 amino acids. DNA for the CDR3: TGTGCCGGCAGCCTCCGGACTAGCGTATACAATGAGCAGTTCTTC. Its protein product is CAGSLRTSVYNEQFF.

This chain links TRBV20-1 with TRBJ1-5; tentatively, D is TRBD1 (5 bases). CDR3 size: 13 residues. Germline CDR1 DFQATT, CDR2 SNEGSKA (reference sequence). V shed 6 bases and J shed 3 bases, with 12 bases lying between them. CDR3 in amino acids: CSAPKGSNQPQHF. As DNA, the CDR3 is TGCAGTGCGCCTAAGGGGTCCAATCAGCCCCAGCATTTT.

This clonotype was counted many times. CDR3 sequence: CASSPLSSGSYEQYF. The CDR3 DNA sequence: TGTGCCAGCTCACCCCTGAGTAGCGGCTCCTACGAGCAGTACTTC. The chain has TRBV18 and TRBJ2-7; D is perhaps TRBD2 (6 bases). The CDR3 sequence is 15 residues long. V lost 3 bases and J 0 bases, leaving 12 bases between the germline ends. The germline CDR1 and CDR2 sequences are KGHSH and LQKENI.

This clonotype was seen at least ten times. The chain uses TRBV5-8 and TRBJ2-7; D perhaps matches TRBD1 (6 bases). The V and J ends lost 0 bases and 5 bases respectively, with 9 bases between them. The germline CDR1 and CDR2 sequences are SGHTS and YDEGEE. This CDR3 is 13 amino acids long. CDR3 residues: CASSLGRGHEQYF. The CDR3, as DNA: TGTGCCAGCAGCTTGGGCAGGGGCCACGAGCAGTACTTC.

This clonotype was counted at least ten times. The V call is TRBV6-5, the J call TRBJ2-2; D call uncertain. Germline CDR1 is MNHEY and CDR2 is SVGAGI. This CDR3 contains 15 residues. V dropped 4 bases and J dropped 6 bases, with 15 bases sitting between them. The CDR3 region is CASSSQLLGAGELFF. CDR3 DNA: TGTGCCAGCAGTTCACAGCTCCTTGGCGCCGGGGAGCTGTTTTTT.

A word on this clonotype: One base away lies a much larger clone, so this may be a sequencing read error. V gene TRBV30 combines with J gene TRBJ1-4; D is possibly TRBD1 (5 bases). The CDR3 has 15 amino acids. Germline V gene sequence: CDR1 GTSNPN, CDR2 SVGIG (reference sequence). Trimming stripped 2 bases from V and 7 bases from J, with 17 bases between. The CDR3 DNA follows: TGTGCCTGGAGTCCGGAACAGGAGCGGTTTGAAAAACTGTTTTTT. Translating gives CAWSPEQERFEKLFF.